Below, one T cell receptor beta chain is given with its context. Its antigen is not yet known. No base quality information exists; no much larger clone differs at one position. Reads for this sample came from an Illumina HiSeq 1500. The public reads were reprocessed in TCRdb via fastp at Q25 and MiXCR, keeping in-frame beta chains. Entries that share a CDR3 protein sequence are merged under the most common genes and DNA. The sample contains roughly 760,000 distinct CDR3 sequences, roughly 36% of them found a single time. Around 2.8% of the sample is held by the ten biggest clonotypes. CDR1 and CDR2 were assigned from the germline V gene as MGHRA and YSYEKL. From the cysteine through the phenylalanine, the CDR3 covers 18 amino acids. Only the CDR3 portion is preserved as DNA: 54 bases, with reading frame beginning at the first base. Trimming leaves V shorter by 1 base and J shorter by 4 bases, with the junction holding 8 bases beyond the gene matches.

These data belong to a study of T cell repertoires in cytomegalovirus infection (dated by TCRdb to the late 2010s). Looking at the study overall: The HLA type of each donor mattered for the analysis, because public TCR beta signatures pointed to carriage of CMV infection along with the matching HLA type.

Overall study results and their limits: The ex vivo response was dominated by HLA-C-restricted CMV-specific TCR beta clonotypes, and the single most frequent clonotype in two of eight donors was supplied by these HLA-C-restricted clonotypes. In both this cohort and an independent cohort of 352 donors, the cumulative frequency of public TCR beta family members distinguished carriers of CMV infection plus the relevant HLA type.

The sample was PBMCs. Recombination joined TRBV4-1 with TRBJ2-2; 11 bases in the middle match TRBD1. The source of this sequence is a human donor in good health (CMV status not recorded). Some clones in this sample may be carry-over from other donors' samples. The CDR3 region reads CASSQAGTGGYFTGELFF. Here is the DNA: TGCGCCAGCAGCCAAGCTGGGACAGGGGGTTATTTCACCGGGGAGCTGTTTTTT.